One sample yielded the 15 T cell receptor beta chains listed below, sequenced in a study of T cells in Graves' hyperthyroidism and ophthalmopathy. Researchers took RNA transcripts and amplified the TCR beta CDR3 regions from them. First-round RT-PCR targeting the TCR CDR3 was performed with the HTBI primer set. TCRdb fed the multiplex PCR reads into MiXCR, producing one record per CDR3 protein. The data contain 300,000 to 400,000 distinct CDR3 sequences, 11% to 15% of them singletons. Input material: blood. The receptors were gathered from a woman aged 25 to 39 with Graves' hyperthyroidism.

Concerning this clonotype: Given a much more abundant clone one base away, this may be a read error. CDR3 loop: CASSLNTANHGYTF. The CDR3 nucleotides read TGCGCCAGCAGCTTGAATACAGCTAACCATGGCTACACCTTC. This chain links TRBV5-1 with TRBJ1-2; D unresolved. The CDR3 extends over 14 amino acids. Germline V gene sequence: CDR1 SGHRS, CDR2 YFSETQ.

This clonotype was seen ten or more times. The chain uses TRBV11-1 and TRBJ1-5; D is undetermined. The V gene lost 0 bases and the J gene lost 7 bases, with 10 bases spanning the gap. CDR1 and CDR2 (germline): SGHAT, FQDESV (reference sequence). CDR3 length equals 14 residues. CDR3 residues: CASSLAGTGQPQHF. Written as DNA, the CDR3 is TGTGCCAGCAGCTTAGCCGGAACGGGGCAGCCCCAGCATTTT.

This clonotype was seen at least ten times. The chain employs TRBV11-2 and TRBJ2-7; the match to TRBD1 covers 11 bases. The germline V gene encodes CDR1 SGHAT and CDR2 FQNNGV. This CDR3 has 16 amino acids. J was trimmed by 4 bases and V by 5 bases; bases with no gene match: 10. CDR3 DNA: TGTGCCAGCAGCGTCTGGGACAGGGGGAGAGAGTACGAGCAGTACTTC. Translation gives CASSVWDRGREYEQYF.

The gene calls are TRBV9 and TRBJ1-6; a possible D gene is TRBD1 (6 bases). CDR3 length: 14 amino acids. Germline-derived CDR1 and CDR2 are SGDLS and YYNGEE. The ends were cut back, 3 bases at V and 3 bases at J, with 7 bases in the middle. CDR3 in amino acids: CASSEDSYNSPLHF. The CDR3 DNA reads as TGTGCCAGCAGCGAGGACAGCTATAATTCACCCCTCCACTTT.

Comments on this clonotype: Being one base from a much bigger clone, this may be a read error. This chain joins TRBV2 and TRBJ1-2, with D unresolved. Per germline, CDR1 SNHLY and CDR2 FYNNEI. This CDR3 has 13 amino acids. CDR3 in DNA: TGTGCCCGCAGTGACTCGGCAGTCTATGGCTACACCTTC. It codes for CARSDSAVYGYTF.

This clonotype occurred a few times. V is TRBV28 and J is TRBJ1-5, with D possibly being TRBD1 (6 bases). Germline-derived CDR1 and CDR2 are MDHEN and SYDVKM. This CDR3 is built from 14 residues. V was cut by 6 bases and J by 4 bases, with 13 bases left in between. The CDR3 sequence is CASSRRGENQPQHF. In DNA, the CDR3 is TGTGCCAGCAGCCGCAGGGGTGAGAATCAGCCCCAGCATTTT.

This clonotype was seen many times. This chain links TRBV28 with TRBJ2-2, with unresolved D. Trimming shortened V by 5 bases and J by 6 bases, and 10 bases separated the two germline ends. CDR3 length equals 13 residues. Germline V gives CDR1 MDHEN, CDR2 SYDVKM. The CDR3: CASSLSTPGELFF. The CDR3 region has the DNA TGTGCCAGCAGTCTCTCAACGCCCGGGGAGCTGTTTTTT.

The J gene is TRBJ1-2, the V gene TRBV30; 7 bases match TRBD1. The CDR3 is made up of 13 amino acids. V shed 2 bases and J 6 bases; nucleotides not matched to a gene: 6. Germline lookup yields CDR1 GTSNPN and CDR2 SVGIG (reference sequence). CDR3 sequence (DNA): TGTGCCTGGAGTCTAGAGGACAGGAATGGCTACACCTTC. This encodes CAWSLEDRNGYTF.

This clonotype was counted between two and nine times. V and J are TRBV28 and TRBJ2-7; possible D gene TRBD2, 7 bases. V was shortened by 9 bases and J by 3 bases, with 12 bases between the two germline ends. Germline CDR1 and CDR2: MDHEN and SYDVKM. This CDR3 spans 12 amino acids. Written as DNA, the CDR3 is TGTGCCAGTAAGGGGGGGGACTACGAGCAGTACTTC. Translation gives CASKGGDYEQYF. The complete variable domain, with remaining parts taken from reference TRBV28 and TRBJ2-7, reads DVKVTQSSRYLVKRTGEKVFLECVQDMDHENMFWYRQDPGLGLRLIYFSYDVKMKEKGDIPEGYSVSREKKERFSLILESASTNQTSMYLCASKGGDYEQYFGPGTRLTVT.

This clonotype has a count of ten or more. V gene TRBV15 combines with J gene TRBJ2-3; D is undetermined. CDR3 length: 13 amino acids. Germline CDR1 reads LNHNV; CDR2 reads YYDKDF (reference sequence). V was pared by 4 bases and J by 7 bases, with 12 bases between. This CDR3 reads CATSNPIRNTQYF. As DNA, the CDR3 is TGTGCCACCAGCAACCCCATACGGAATACGCAGTATTTT.

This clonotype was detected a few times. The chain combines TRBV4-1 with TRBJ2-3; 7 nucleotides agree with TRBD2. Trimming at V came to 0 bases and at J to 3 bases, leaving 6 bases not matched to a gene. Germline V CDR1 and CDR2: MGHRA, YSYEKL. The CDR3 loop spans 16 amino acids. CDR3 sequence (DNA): TGCGCCAGCAGCCAAGAGGGAGGGGCTGCGACAGATACGCAGTATTTT. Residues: CASSQEGGAATDTQYF.

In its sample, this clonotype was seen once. Written as DNA, the CDR3 is TGTGCCAGCAGCCCTACGGTGCGGCGGGAGGGCTGGTATGAGCAGTTCTTC. Translated, it gives CASSPTVRREGWYEQFF. The rearrangement uses TRBV9 and TRBJ2-1; 9 nucleotides align to TRBD2. Germline loops: CDR1 SGDLS, CDR2 YYNGEE. CDR3 size: 17 residues. The ends lost 4 bases at V and 8 bases at J; junction bases unmatched: 16.

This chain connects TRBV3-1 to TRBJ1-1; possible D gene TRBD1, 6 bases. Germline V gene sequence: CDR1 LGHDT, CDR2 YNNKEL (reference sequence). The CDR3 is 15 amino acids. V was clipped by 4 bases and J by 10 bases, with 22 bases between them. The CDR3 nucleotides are TGTGCCAGCAGCCGGGGCATAACAGGGAACATTGTAGCTTTCTTT. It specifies CASSRGITGNIVAFF. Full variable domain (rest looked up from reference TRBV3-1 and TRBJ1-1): DTAVSQTPKYLVTQMGNDKSIKCEQNLGHDTMYWYKQDSKKFLKIMFSYNNKELIINETVPNRFSPKSPDKAHLNLHINSLELGDSAVYFCASSRGITGNIVAFFGQGTRLTVV.

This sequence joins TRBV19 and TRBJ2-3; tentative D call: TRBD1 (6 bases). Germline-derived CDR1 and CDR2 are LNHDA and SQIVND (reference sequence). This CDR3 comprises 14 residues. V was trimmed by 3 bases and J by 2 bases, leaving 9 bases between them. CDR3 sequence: CASSMQGNTDTQYF. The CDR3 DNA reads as TGTGCCAGTAGTATGCAGGGGAACACAGATACGCAGTATTTT. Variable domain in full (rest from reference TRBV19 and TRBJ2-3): DGGITQSPKYLFRKEGQNVTLSCEQNLNHDAMYWYRQDPGQGLRLIYYSQIVNDFQKGDIAEGYSVSREKKESFPLTVTSAQKNPTAFYLCASSMQGNTDTQYFGPGTRLTVL.

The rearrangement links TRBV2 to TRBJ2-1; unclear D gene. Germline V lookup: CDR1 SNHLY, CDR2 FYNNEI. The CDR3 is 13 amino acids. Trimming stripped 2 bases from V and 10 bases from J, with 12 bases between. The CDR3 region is CASSENESVEQFF. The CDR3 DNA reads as TGTGCCAGCAGTGAAAACGAATCGGTCGAGCAGTTCTTC.